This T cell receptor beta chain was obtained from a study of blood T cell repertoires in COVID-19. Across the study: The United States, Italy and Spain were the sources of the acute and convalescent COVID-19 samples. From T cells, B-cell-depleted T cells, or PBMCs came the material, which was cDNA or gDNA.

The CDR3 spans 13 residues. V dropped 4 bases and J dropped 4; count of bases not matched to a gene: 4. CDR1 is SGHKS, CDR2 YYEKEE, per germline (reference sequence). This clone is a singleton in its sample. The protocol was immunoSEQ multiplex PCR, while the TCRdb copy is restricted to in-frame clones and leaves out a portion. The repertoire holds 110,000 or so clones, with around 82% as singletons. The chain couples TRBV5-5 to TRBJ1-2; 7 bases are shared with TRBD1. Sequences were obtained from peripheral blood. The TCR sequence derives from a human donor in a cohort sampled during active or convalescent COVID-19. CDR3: CASSRDSFYGYTF. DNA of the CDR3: TGTGCCAGCAGCCGGGACAGCTTCTATGGCTACACCTTC.